This TCR beta chain stems from a study of response to subunit inactivated influenza vaccine. Study findings and constraints: Authors proposed each seasonal influenza vaccination draws in few new T cells.

TCRdb reprocessed the RT-PCR reads via MiXCR and lists one record per CDR3 protein. The sample includes hundreds of thousands of distinct CDR3 sequences, approximately 15% of them seen just once. Germline CDR1 and CDR2: LGHDT and YNNKEL (reference sequence). The V end was cut by 4 bases, the J end by 0 bases, with 13 bases between. The CDR3 spans 16 residues. Comments on this clonotype: Its antigen is not known.

The sequences come from PBMCs from blood, collected roughly 2 weeks before vaccination. The chain carries TRBV3-1 and TRBJ2-1; D may be TRBD1 (6 bases). This clonotype originated in a man aged 50-60 years who received an inactivated influenza vaccine. CDR3 nucleotides: TGTGCCAGCAGCCGAGAGGGGGAGAGCTCCTACAATGAGCAGTTCTTC. Translated, it gives CASSREGESSYNEQFF.